This T cell receptor beta chain is from a study of T cells in Graves' hyperthyroidism and ophthalmopathy (dated by TCRdb to 2018 to 2020). Broadly, across the study: Peripheral blood samples were taken at initial diagnosis, before any treatment was given. To identify distinguishing TCR V-J signatures, a discovery cohort of around 100 patients was used, comprising 43 with Graves' ophthalmopathy and approximately 58 with stable Graves' hyperthyroidism. Prospective prediction of ophthalmopathy was tested in an independent validation cohort of approximately 19 hyperthyroidism patients and some 17 patients who later progressed to ophthalmopathy. The 95 to 100 discovery patients were randomly split 7:3 into training and test sets. Thyroid tissue and blood T-cell repertoires from roughly 6 Graves' hyperthyroidism patients were also compared in the study. After blood sampling, hyperthyroidism patients were treated with methimazole at a starting dose of 30 mg daily, and ophthalmopathy patients were treated with high-dose intravenous methylprednisolone. The paper describes TCR Vbeta CDR3 sequencing of around 140 peripheral blood samples, made up of 43 ophthalmopathy patients, around 78 hyperthyroidism patients and 17 progressor patients.

Many counts were recorded for this clonotype. What antigen it recognizes has not been identified. Nothing much larger sits one base from this clone, and base qualities are not available. TCR beta CDR3 regions were amplified from RNA transcripts. For the first round of RT-PCR on the TCR CDR3, the HTBI primer set was used together with the Qiagen OneStep RT-PCR kit. The libraries were constructed in a second round of multiplex PCR and then size-selected and purified. Sequencing of the libraries was done on an Illumina HiSeq2000 using paired-end 100 bp reads. On the authors' methods: Raw data were processed with SOAPnuke, discarding reads with adapters, uncalled bases, mean Phred below 15, or no exact constant-primer or identifier match. High-quality paired reads were merged with COPE v1.2.5, and unique nucleotide sequences were defined as clonotypes. MiTCR v1.1 was used to align the clonotypes against IMGT TRBV, TRBD and TRBJ reference segments. The analysis was restricted to V-J combinations with a frequency above 0.0001, which together covered 99% to 99.2% of the repertoires. A TCS score was defined as the ratio of F50 (clonal expansion) to E x V (chaos), with BLOSUM62-based TCRdist applied between CDR3 peptides within each V-J. Welch's t-statistics and random forest reduced roughly 530 V-J features to 13, which were used in a naive Bayes classifier (R e1071). TCRdb redid the processing of the public reads, applying fastp at Q25 and MiXCR, and retained in-frame beta chains. Duplicate CDR3 protein sequences are folded into a single record with the most common DNA and genes. The V and J calls here are based on TCRdb, not the publication. This sample has hundreds of thousands of distinct CDR3 sequences in its table, and roughly a fifth of those were observed once. Roughly 40% of the sample goes to the ten largest clones.

The V end gives up 5 bases and the J end 1 base, leaving 6 bases in the junction not matched to a gene. The germline V gene encodes CDR1 DFQATT and CDR2 SNEGSKA (reference sequence). Reading from cysteine to phenylalanine, the CDR3 counts 15 amino acids. This entry keeps only the CDR3 DNA: 45 bases, framed from base 1. Ophthalmopathy patients had moderately to severely active disease, Clinical Activity Score of at least 3, NOSPECS grade of at least 4, and duration under 3 months. Any patient with an uncontrolled infection, another autoimmune disease, pregnancy or lactation was excluded. Diagnoses relied on clinical symptoms, serum thyroxine and TRAb, thyroid ultrasound and orbital computed tomography. PBMCs were isolated from 7.5 to 10 ml of fresh peripheral blood by Ficoll-Paque density gradient centrifugation. Total RNA was extracted using Trizol reagent, and RNA quality was assessed on an Agilent 2100 Bioanalyzer.

What the research found in general, with its limitations: During validation, the model predicted progression to ophthalmopathy a median of about 5.9 months ahead of onset, with almost 71% sensitivity and roughly 75% specificity. Sample size was not statistically predetermined, and blinding of investigators to group allocation was not performed. Blood samples also contained most of the expanded thyroid clonotypes (frequency above 0.001), which suggests that blood repertoires may reflect thyroid immune responses. In cross-validation, a model built on a 13 V-J signature told ophthalmopathy apart from stable hyperthyroidism with under 90% sensitivity and roughly 83% specificity, and in testing the same model reached 80%/75%.

Recombination connected TRBV20-1 to TRBJ2-7, and TRBD2 matches 12 of the central bases. The source material was blood. The clonotype originates from a middle-aged man with Graves' ophthalmopathy. The CDR3 region: CSAYNLAGGSYEQYF. The nucleotides read TGCAGTGCTTATAACCTAGCGGGAGGGTCCTACGAGCAGTACTTC.